One sample yielded the 10 T cell receptor beta chains listed below, sequenced in a study of blood T cell repertoires in COVID-19. The data were produced by immunoSEQ multiplex PCR, yet TCRdb's version contains in-frame clones alone and is incomplete. The table has 200,000 to 250,000 clones, approximately 86% seen once; the top ten hold approximately 3%. The sample comprised peripheral blood. Receptors were obtained from a man aged 55 to 70 with acute or convalescent COVID-19.

The V gene is TRBV5-1, the J gene TRBJ1-4, with 7 bases matching TRBD1. Germline V lookup: CDR1 SGHRS, CDR2 YFSETQ. CDR3 length: 15 residues. J lost 5 bases, V lost 2 bases, and 6 bases had no gene match. CDR3 region: CASSLRDSSNEKLFF. In DNA form, the CDR3 reads TGCGCCAGCAGCTTACGGGACAGCTCCAATGAAAAACTGTTTTTT.

The CDR3 reads CASTPDRDPFYGYTF. The CDR3 DNA reads TGTGCCAGCACCCCGGACAGGGATCCTTTCTATGGCTACACCTTC. The genes are TRBV28 and TRBJ1-2, with 8 bases matching TRBD1. V dropped 7 bases and J dropped 4; count of bases not matched to a gene: 11. This CDR3 is built from 15 residues. Germline V gene data show CDR1 as MDHEN and CDR2 as SYDVKM.

The rearrangement uses TRBV28 and TRBJ1-2; a possible D gene is TRBD1 (5 bases). Per the germline V gene, CDR1 is MDHEN and CDR2 is SYDVKM. V lost 3 bases, J lost 7 bases, and 15 bases lay in between. This CDR3 contains 14 residues. The chain's CDR3 is CASSFTGEGTGYTF. CDR3 nucleotide sequence: TGTGCCAGCAGTTTTACCGGGGAGGGGACTGGCTACACCTTC.

This sequence joins TRBV6-1 and TRBJ2-7; 7 bases fit TRBD1. CDR3 length: 18 amino acids. V dropped 0 bases and J dropped 0; count of bases not matched to a gene: 11. Germline V gene sequence: CDR1 MNHNS, CDR2 SASEGT. CDR3 sequence: CASSEAPPRQGSSYEQYF. The CDR3 coding sequence is TGTGCCAGCAGTGAAGCGCCCCCAAGACAGGGATCCTCCTACGAGCAGTACTTC.

The V and J genes are TRBV29-1 and TRBJ1-1, with D possibly TRBD1 on 6 matching bases. The V gene's germline CDR1 is SQVTM and CDR2 ANQGSEA. Trimming cost V 3 bases and J 1 base, with 15 bases left between them. This CDR3 contains 15 residues. CDR3 DNA sequence: TGCAGCGTTGACCCCCAAAGGACAGCGAACACTGAAGCTTTCTTT. Protein: CSVDPQRTANTEAFF.

The rearrangement joins TRBV5-8 to TRBJ2-3; 8 bases are a match to TRBD1. Unmatched junction bases numbered 3, after V lost 1 base and J lost 2 bases. The length of the CDR3 is 15 residues. Germline CDR1 reads SGHTS; CDR2 reads YDEGEE. This CDR3 is CASSLQGAVTDTQYF. The DNA for the CDR3 is TGTGCCAGCAGCTTGCAGGGGGCGGTCACAGATACGCAGTATTTT.

V gene TRBV5-4 combines with J gene TRBJ1-4; D possibly corresponds to TRBD1 (5 bases). Germline V gene sequence: CDR1 SGHNT, CDR2 YYREEE (reference sequence). V lost 0 bases and J lost 7, with 13 bases in between. The CDR3 runs to 15 residues. The CDR3 region is CASSLGSGLSEKLFF. The CDR3 nucleotides read TGTGCCAGCAGCTTGGGGTCAGGGCTCAGTGAAAAACTGTTTTTT. Supplemented by reference TRBV5-4 and TRBJ1-4, the full variable domain reads ETGVTQSPTHLIKTRGQQVTLRCSSQSGHNTVSWYQQALGQGPQFIFQYYREEENGRGNFPPRFSGLQFPNYSSELNVNALELDDSALYLCASSLGSGLSEKLFFGSGTQLSVL.

V usage is TRBV4-2 and J usage is TRBJ1-2; D is possibly TRBD1 (5 bases). CDR3 size: 15 residues. The germline gives CDR1 LGHNA, CDR2 YNFKEQ. The ends were cut back, 0 bases at V and 4 bases at J, with 12 bases in the middle. The CDR3 reads CASSQDQATAYGYTF. In DNA form, the CDR3 reads TGTGCCAGCAGCCAAGATCAGGCGACAGCCTATGGCTACACCTTC.

The CDR3 region has the DNA TGTGCCTGGAGTGAGGATTTAGCGGGGGGGCGAAGTCCTCAAGAGACCCAGTACTTC. Its protein product is CAWSEDLAGGRSPQETQYF. The chain joins TRBV30 to TRBJ2-5; 11 nucleotides agree with TRBD2. The CDR3 spans 19 residues. CDR1 and CDR2 from the germline V gene are GTSNPN and SVGIG (reference sequence). V was pared by 1 base and J by 2 bases, with 15 bases of the junction left unmatched.

The J gene is TRBJ1-6, the V gene TRBV2; D may be TRBD1 (5 bases). Germline V lookup: CDR1 SNHLY, CDR2 FYNNEI. The V end lost 8 bases, the J end lost 7 bases, and 21 bases lay between the germline ends. The CDR3 runs 16 residues. The CDR3 DNA is TGTGCCAGCGAGAGGGAGGGGCGGTCCACAAATTCACCCCTCCACTTT. This encodes CASEREGRSTNSPLHF.